This T cell receptor (beta chain) came from a study of blood T cell repertoires in COVID-19. Looking at the study overall: COVID-19 samples, acute and convalescent, were from the United States, Italy and Spain. PBMCs, B-cell-depleted T cells, or T cells provided the cDNA or gDNA that made up the material.

Original processing notes: From reference gene primer amplification, estimates of nucleated cell counts were derived. Measured with immunoSEQ multiplex PCR; TCRdb has only the in-frame clones, and not every one. V and J calls and clone size come straight from that table; D and trimming were deduced from the DNA. The sample records a few hundred thousand clones, roughly 80% being singletons. The CDR3 runs to 12 residues. Trimming cost V 3 bases and J 10 bases; bases outside gene matches: 5. The germline CDR1 and CDR2 sequences are MNHEY and SMNVEV (reference sequence). The rearrangement joins TRBV27 to TRBJ1-2, with 7 positions matching TRBD1. The source material was peripheral blood. This sequence was found in a woman aged 30 to 39 who had recovered from COVID-19. DNA for the CDR3: TGTGCCAGCAGTTTGGGCAGGGGGGACTACACCTTC. This codes for CASSLGRGDYTF.